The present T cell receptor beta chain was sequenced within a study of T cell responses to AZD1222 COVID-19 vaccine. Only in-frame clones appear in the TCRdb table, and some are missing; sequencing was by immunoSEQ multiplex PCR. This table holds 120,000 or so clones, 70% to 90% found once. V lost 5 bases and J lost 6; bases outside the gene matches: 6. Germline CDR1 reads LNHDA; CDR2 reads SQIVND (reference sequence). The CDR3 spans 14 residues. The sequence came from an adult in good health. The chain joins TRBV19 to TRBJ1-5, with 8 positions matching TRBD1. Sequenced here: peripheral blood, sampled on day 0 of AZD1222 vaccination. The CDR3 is CASSVDRAGQPQHF. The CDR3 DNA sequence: TGTGCCAGTAGTGTGGACAGGGCTGGTCAGCCCCAGCATTTT.